These T cell receptor beta chains were read from a single sample in a study of blood T cells in healthy people across ages. Each CDR3 protein is one row after TCRdb ran MiXCR on the 5' RACE reads. The profile shows around 2 million distinct CDR3 sequences, approximately 39% of them singletons. Sequenced: blood. Receptors originate from a human donor in good health. CDR3s include the opening cysteine and the closing phenylalanine or tryptophan.

v_call,cdr3_aa
TRBV6-5,CASGQGGSGANVLTF
TRBV21-1,CASSKARGPWTEAFF
TRBV12-3/TRBV12-4,CASILTGRDEKLFF
TRBV9,CASSVGAGSRTDTQYF
TRBV24-1,CATRATGRLQETQYF
TRBV19,CASSRGTVHEQYF
TRBV4-2,CASSQGIIATNYGYTF
TRBV12-3/TRBV12-4,CASSSTNGQGGYGYTF
TRBV7-9,CASSLMGTDYEQYF
TRBV7-2,CASSLGLLENEQFF
TRBV24-1,CATSDFAGTGLDNEQFF
TRBV12-3/TRBV12-4,CASRIQGLDTQYF
TRBV24-1,CATSFGSTDTQYF
TRBV11-2,CASSLWGSQTGTQYF
TRBV4-2,CASSQVGPTNTEAFF
TRBV6-2/TRBV6-3,CASVSGRGGAGANVLTF
TRBV6-5,CASSSGQLSKRSGANVLTF
TRBV6-6,CASSYSGREWNEQFF
TRBV4-3,CASSLRRFVIANYGYTF
TRBV29-1,CSVSWGEGYTF
TRBV24-1,CATSESGQGTYEQYF
TRBV29-1,CSVGRADGYTF
TRBV7-2,CASSLIQGSYEQFF
TRBV29-1,CSVGQVEQFF
TRBV5-6,CASSSGAIEQYF
TRBV5-4,CASSSGQEGNNIQYF
TRBV3-1,CASSQDGDSSYEQYF
TRBV21-1,CASSNPDWARDTQYF
TRBV7-2,CACSPLAVSYEQYF
TRBV6-5,CASSYSRLAGPRTDTQYF
TRBV6-1,CASSGQGVASQPQHF
TRBV5-6,CASSLPGLQTRETQYF
TRBV11-2,CASSSDRGIYEQYF
TRBV4-3,CASSQEPIQGTEAFF
TRBV5-1,CASSLDGLTNTGELFF
TRBV29-1,CSVASFTDTQYF
TRBV27,CASRFIGSNQPQHF
TRBV27,CATRKGTEQYF
TRBV6-1,CASSDGQDYEQYF
TRBV24-1,CATGGPSADTQYF
TRBV10-3,CAISGSPNTGELFF
TRBV4-3,CASSQVPRPGGPQHF
TRBV4-3,CASRASGTNERFF
TRBV27,CASSFTGLAGTDTQYF
TRBV2,CASSERQGVALAKNIQYF
TRBV20-1,CSASRGNIQYF
TRBV29-1,CSVTGLASTDTQYF
TRBV20-1,CSASSGVIGANVRTF
TRBV7-2,CASSKFTGPRFF
TRBV6-1,CASSAGLNEAAFF
TRBV9,CASSPRQGAKNEQFF
TRBV4-3,CASSKGGGRDYEQYF
TRBV7-9,CASSQAVLDLIGETQYF